Listed below are T cell receptor beta chains from one sample, sequenced in a study. TCRdb itself ran the 5' RACE reads through MiXCR, one entry per CDR3 protein. The sample records over 10,000 distinct CDR3 sequences, just over 50% being singletons. The sample comprised tumor-infiltrating Tregs sorted from the breast tumor. The source is a female donor with breast cancer. Both conserved end residues are trimmed from each CDR3.

j_call: TRBJ2-1; v_call: TRBV7-3; cdr3_length: 12; cdr3_aa: ASSSLAGVDEQF
j_call: TRBJ1-1; v_call: TRBV4-3; cdr3_length: 12; cdr3_aa: ASSRKQGNTEAF
j_call: TRBJ2-2; v_call: TRBV11-3; cdr3_length: 13; cdr3_aa: ASSPEATGYGELF
j_call: TRBJ1-6; v_call: TRBV6-2/TRBV6-3; cdr3_length: 10; cdr3_aa: ASSLGYSPLH
j_call: TRBJ2-2; v_call: TRBV4-1; cdr3_length: 11; cdr3_aa: ASKEGGSGELF
j_call: TRBJ1-1; v_call: TRBV20-1; cdr3_length: 14; cdr3_aa: SARDYRGAQDTEAF
j_call: TRBJ2-7; v_call: TRBV15; cdr3_length: 12; cdr3_aa: ATSRDRPSYEQY
j_call: TRBJ2-1; v_call: TRBV28; cdr3_length: 11; cdr3_aa: ASSFPPLNEQF
j_call: TRBJ2-5; v_call: TRBV4-3; cdr3_length: 8; cdr3_aa: ASSQETQY
j_call: TRBJ2-5; v_call: TRBV5-1; cdr3_length: 15; cdr3_aa: ASSPLGSSSPQETQY
j_call: TRBJ2-3; v_call: TRBV29-1; cdr3_length: 12; cdr3_aa: SVVGGRGADTQY
j_call: TRBJ2-2; v_call: TRBV20-1; cdr3_length: 12; cdr3_aa: SAAQGAFSGKLF
j_call: TRBJ2-1; v_call: TRBV12-3/TRBV12-4; cdr3_length: 16; cdr3_aa: ASSPNSRGQGTYNEQF
j_call: TRBJ1-1; v_call: TRBV12-3/TRBV12-4; cdr3_length: 12; cdr3_aa: ASSLPAGNTEAF
j_call: TRBJ2-2; v_call: TRBV7-9; cdr3_length: 12; cdr3_aa: ASSLAVNTGELF
j_call: TRBJ1-3; v_call: TRBV6-1; cdr3_length: 11; cdr3_aa: ASSAGPLNTIY
j_call: TRBJ1-1; v_call: TRBV29-1; cdr3_length: 10; cdr3_aa: SVDLGSSGAF
j_call: TRBJ2-5; v_call: TRBV6-2/TRBV6-3; cdr3_length: 12; cdr3_aa: ASSKRLDGATQY
j_call: TRBJ2-1; v_call: TRBV5-5; cdr3_length: 13; cdr3_aa: ASSLLTGSYNEQF
j_call: TRBJ1-4; v_call: TRBV15; cdr3_length: 15; cdr3_aa: ATSGKPLGVENEKLF
j_call: TRBJ2-7; v_call: TRBV3-1; cdr3_length: 10; cdr3_aa: ASSLGAYEQY
j_call: TRBJ1-5; v_call: TRBV27; cdr3_length: 11; cdr3_aa: ASSSNRAQPQH
j_call: TRBJ1-5; v_call: TRBV7-9; cdr3_length: 10; cdr3_aa: ASSFPGQPQH
j_call: TRBJ2-3; v_call: TRBV25-1; cdr3_length: 18; cdr3_aa: ASSESVRSSGTKGGDTQY
j_call: TRBJ1-4; v_call: TRBV29-1; cdr3_length: 10; cdr3_aa: SVGGGGEKLF
j_call: TRBJ2-7; v_call: TRBV6-6; cdr3_length: 12; cdr3_aa: ASSFGQGIYEQY
j_call: TRBJ2-2; v_call: TRBV7-3; cdr3_length: 12; cdr3_aa: ASSLVANTGELF